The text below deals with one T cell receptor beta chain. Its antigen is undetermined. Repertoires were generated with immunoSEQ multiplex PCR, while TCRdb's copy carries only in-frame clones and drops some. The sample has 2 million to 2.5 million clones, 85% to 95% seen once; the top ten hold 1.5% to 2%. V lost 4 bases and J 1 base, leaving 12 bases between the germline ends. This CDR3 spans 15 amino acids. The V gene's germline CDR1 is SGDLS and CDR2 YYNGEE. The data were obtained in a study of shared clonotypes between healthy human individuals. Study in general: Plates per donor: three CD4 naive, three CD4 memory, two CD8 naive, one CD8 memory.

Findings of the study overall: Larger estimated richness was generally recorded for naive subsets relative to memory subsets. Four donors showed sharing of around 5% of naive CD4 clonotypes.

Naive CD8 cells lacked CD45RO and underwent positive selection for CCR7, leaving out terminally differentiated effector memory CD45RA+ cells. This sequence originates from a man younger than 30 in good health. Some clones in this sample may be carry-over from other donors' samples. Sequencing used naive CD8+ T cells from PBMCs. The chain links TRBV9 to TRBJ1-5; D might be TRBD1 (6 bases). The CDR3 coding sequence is TGTGCCAGCAGCCCTTGGGGGGCGAGCAATCAGCCCCAGCATTTT. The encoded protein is CASSPWGASNQPQHF. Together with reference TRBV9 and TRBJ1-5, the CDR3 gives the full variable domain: DSGVTQTPKHLITATGQRVTLRCSPRSGDLSVYWYQQSLDQGLQFLIQYYNGEERAKGNILERFSAQQFPDLHSELNLSSLELGDSALYFCASSPWGASNQPQHFGDGTRLSIL.